Below, 8 T cell receptor beta chains from the same sample are listed, as sequenced in a study of cytomegalovirus exposure and HLA in healthy donors. Vbeta (60) and Jbeta (13) primers were used in the PCR. Profiled with immunoSEQ multiplex PCR; TCRdb holds only in-frame clones, not every one. Here the sample spans roughly 140,000 clones, 65% to 85% being singletons. Sample: PBMCs. All receptors come from a male donor in good health and CMV-seronegative.

The rearrangement links TRBV18 to TRBJ2-7; 9 bases are a match to TRBD2. CDR3 length: 17 residues. V shed 4 bases, J shed 1 base, and the junction held 11 bases outside the gene matches. Germline CDR1 and CDR2: KGHSH and LQKENI. CDR3 sequence (DNA): TGTGCCAGCTCACGAAACCCAGGACTAGCGTATTCCTACGAGCAGTACTTC. It translates to CASSRNPGLAYSYEQYF.

The chain has TRBV30 and TRBJ2-1; D remains unclear. The CDR3 has 12 residues. The germline CDR1 and CDR2 sequences are GTSNPN and SVGIG (reference sequence). V lost 1 base, J lost 10 bases, and 11 bases lay in between. CDR3 region: CAWSDRGIEQFF. The CDR3 DNA is TGTGCCTGGAGTGACCGTGGCATCGAGCAGTTCTTC.

V is TRBV28 and J is TRBJ2-7, with D perhaps matching TRBD2 (6 bases). V lost 5 bases and J 4 bases, leaving 21 bases between the germline ends. Per the germline V gene, CDR1 is MDHEN and CDR2 is SYDVKM. This CDR3 spans 16 amino acids. CDR3 loop: CASSPRGSGARYEQYF. CDR3 nucleotides: TGTGCCAGCAGTCCCCGGGGGTCGGGAGCTCGATACGAGCAGTACTTC.

This clone was recorded once. The genes are TRBV2 and TRBJ2-2; 11 positions agree with TRBD2. J was trimmed by 2 bases and V by 7 bases; bases with no gene match: 6. The germline CDR1 and CDR2 sequences are SNHLY and FYNNEI. This CDR3 comprises 16 residues. The CDR3 nucleotides read TGTGCCAGCACCCCGACTAGCGGGATAAACACCGGGGAGCTGTTTTTT. Amino acid sequence: CASTPTSGINTGELFF.

V is TRBV4-1 and J is TRBJ2-7, with 9 bases identical to TRBD2. Looked up from germline, CDR1 is MGHRA and CDR2 is YSYEKL. The CDR3 totals 15 residues. The junction had 3 bases not matched to a gene; V was cut back by 0 bases and J by 3 bases. The CDR3 loop reads CASSQDEAGGYEQYF. The CDR3 nucleotides read TGCGCCAGCAGCCAAGATGAAGCGGGAGGCTACGAGCAGTACTTC.

There are a few counts of this clone. V and J are TRBV7-8 and TRBJ1-6; D remains ambiguous. The V end lost 5 bases, the J end lost 9 bases, and 8 bases lay between the germline ends. Germline V gene sequence: CDR1 SGHVS, CDR2 FQNEAQ. The CDR3 length is 12 residues. The CDR3 sequence: CASSPLSSPLHF. The CDR3 nucleotides read TGTGCCAGCAGCCCCCTCTCTTCACCCCTCCACTTT.

The chain links TRBV6-1 to TRBJ2-5; D ambiguous. V was pared by 6 bases and J by 2 bases, with 7 bases between. The CDR3 contains 12 residues. Germline assignment: CDR1 MNHNS and CDR2 SASEGT. CDR3 sequence (DNA): TGTGCCAGCAGCCAGACACAAGAGACCCAGTACTTC. Protein: CASSQTQETQYF.

The chain has TRBV28 and TRBJ2-5; 9 nucleotides match TRBD1. V lost 3 bases to trimming and J lost 5 bases; unmatched junction nucleotides: 7. Germline V gene sequence: CDR1 MDHEN, CDR2 SYDVKM. This CDR3 region has 15 residues. The CDR3 here is CASSFQDRGSETQYF. The DNA for the CDR3 is TGTGCCAGCAGTTTTCAGGACAGGGGATCGGAGACCCAGTACTTC.